This entry concerns a single TCR beta chain. Clones were read by immunoSEQ multiplex PCR, and TCRdb kept only the in-frame ones, dropping some. The table has around 120,000 clones, 69% seen once. The sample originates from a study of blood T cell repertoires in COVID-19. The CDR3 covers 15 residues. The V and J ends lost 4 bases and 7 bases, in that order; junction bases with no gene match: 7. From germline, CDR1 is SNHLY and CDR2 FYNNEI. The clonotype comes from a man at least 80 years old with acute or convalescent COVID-19. The chain links TRBV2 to TRBJ1-6; 7 bases align to TRBD1. The specimen was peripheral blood. In DNA, the CDR3 is TGTGCCAGCAGTGCCCAGATGACAGGGAATTCACCCCTCCACTTT. Residues: CASSAQMTGNSPLHF.